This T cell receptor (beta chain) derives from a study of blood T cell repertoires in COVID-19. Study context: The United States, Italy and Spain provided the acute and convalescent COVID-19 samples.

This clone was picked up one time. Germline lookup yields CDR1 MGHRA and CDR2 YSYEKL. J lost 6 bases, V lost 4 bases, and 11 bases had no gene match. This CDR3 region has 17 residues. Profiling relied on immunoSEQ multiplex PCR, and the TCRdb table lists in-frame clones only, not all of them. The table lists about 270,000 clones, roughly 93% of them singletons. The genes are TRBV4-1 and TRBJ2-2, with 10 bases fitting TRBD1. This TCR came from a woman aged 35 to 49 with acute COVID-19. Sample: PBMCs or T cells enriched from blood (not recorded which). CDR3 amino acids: CASSRRPGQGKAGELFF. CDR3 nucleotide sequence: TGCGCCAGCAGCCGCCGACCGGGACAGGGGAAGGCCGGGGAGCTGTTTTTT.